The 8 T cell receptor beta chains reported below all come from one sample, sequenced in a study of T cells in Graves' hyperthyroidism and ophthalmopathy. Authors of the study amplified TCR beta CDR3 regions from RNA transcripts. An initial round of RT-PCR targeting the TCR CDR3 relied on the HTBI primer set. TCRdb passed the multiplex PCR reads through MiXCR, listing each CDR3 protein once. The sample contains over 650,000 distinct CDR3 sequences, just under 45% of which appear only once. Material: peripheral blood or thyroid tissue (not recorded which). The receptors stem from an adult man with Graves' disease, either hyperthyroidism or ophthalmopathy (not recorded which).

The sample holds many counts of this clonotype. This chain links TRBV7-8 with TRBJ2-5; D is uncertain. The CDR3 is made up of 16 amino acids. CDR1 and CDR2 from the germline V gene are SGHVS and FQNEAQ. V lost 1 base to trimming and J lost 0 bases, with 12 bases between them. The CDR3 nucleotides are TGTGCCAGCAGCTTAGGGATAAGCTGGAACCAAGAGACCCAGTACTTC. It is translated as CASSLGISWNQETQYF.

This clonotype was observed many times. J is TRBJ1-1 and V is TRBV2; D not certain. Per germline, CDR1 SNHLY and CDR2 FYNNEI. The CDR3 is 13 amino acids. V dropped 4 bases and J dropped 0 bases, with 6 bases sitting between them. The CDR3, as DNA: TGTGCCAGCAGTGTTAGTTTGAACACTGAAGCTTTCTTT. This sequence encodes CASSVSLNTEAFF.

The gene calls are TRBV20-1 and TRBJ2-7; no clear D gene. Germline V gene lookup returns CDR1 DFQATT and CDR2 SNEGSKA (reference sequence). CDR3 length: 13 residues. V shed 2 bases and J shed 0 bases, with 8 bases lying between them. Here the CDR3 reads CSARSALSYEQYF. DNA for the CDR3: TGCAGTGCTAGAAGTGCACTCTCCTACGAGCAGTACTTC.

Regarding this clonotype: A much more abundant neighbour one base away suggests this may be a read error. The DNA of the CDR3 is TGCAGTGCTAGCAGACAGGGGAAGAACGAGCAGTGCTTC. Translated: CSASRQGKNEQCF. J is TRBJ2-7 and V is TRBV20-1; 8 nucleotides agree with TRBD1. Germline-derived CDR1 and CDR2 are DFQATT and SNEGSKA (reference sequence). This CDR3 has 13 amino acids.

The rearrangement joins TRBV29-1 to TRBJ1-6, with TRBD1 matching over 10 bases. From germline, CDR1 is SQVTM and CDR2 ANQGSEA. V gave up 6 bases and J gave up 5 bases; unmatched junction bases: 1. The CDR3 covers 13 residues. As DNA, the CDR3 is TGCAGCGTCGGGACAGGGGATAATTCACCCCTCCACTTT. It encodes CSVGTGDNSPLHF. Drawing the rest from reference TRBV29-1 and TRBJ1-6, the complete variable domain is SAVISQKPSRDICQRGTSLTIQCQVDSQVTMMFWYRQQPGQSLTLIATANQGSEATYESGFVIDKFPISRPNLTFSTLTVSNMSPEDSSIYLCSVGTGDNSPLHFGNGTRLTVT.

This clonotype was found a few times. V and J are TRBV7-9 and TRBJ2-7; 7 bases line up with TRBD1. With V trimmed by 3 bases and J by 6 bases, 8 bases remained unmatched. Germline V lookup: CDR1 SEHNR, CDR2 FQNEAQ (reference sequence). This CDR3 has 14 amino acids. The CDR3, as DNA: TGTGCCAGCAGCTTTCAGGGGGACCTCGGCGAGCAGTACTTC. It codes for CASSFQGDLGEQYF.

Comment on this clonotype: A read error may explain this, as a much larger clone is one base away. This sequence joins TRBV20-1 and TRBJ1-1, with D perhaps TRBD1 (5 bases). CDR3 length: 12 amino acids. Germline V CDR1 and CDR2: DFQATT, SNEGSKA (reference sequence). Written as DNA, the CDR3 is TGCAGTGCTAGTTGGGGGAACACTGAAGCTCTCTTT. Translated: CSASWGNTEALF.

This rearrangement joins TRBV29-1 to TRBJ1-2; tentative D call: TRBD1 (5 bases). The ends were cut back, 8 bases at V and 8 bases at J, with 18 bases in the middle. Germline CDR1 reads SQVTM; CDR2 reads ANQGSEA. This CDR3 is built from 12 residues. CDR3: CSLDFAGNGYTF. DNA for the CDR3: TGCAGCTTGGATTTTGCAGGGAACGGCTACACCTTC.